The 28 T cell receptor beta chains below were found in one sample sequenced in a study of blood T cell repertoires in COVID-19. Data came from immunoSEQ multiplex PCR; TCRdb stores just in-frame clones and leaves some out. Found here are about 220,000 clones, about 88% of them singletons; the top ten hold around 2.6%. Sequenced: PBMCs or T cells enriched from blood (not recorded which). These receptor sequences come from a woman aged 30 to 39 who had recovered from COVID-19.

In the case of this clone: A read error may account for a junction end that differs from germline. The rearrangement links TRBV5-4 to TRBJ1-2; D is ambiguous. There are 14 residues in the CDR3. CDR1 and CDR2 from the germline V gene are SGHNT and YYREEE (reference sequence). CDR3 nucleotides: TGTGTCAGCAGCTTGGAATACAGTCACTATGGCTACACCTTC. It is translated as CVSSLEYSHYGYTF.

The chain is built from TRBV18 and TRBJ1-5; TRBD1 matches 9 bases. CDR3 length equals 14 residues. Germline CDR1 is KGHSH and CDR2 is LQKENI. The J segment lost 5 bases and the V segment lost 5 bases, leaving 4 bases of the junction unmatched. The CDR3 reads CASSVQGADQPQHF. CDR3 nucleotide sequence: TGTGCCAGCTCAGTACAGGGGGCAGATCAGCCCCAGCATTTT.

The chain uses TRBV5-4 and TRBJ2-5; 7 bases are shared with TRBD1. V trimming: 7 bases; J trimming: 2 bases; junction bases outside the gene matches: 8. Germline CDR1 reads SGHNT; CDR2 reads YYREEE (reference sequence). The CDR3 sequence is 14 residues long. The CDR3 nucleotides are TGTGCCAGCCGCCCCCGGACAGGTCAAGAGACCCAGTACTTC. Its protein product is CASRPRTGQETQYF.

DNA of the CDR3: TGTGCCAGCAGCTTAGCGTCCGGGGTGGCTGGGGCCAACGTCCTGACTTTC. Residues: CASSLASGVAGANVLTF. The chain recombines TRBV7-9 with TRBJ2-6; possibly TRBD2 for D (5 bases). V was clipped by 0 bases and J by 2 bases, with 11 bases between them. Germline CDR1 is SEHNR and CDR2 is FQNEAQ (reference sequence). The CDR3 has 17 residues. The full variable domain, in which reference TRBV7-9 and TRBJ2-6 provide the parts outside the CDR3, is DTGVSQNPRHKITKRGQNVTFRCDPISEHNRLYWYRQTLGQGPEFLTYFQNEAQLEKSRLLSDRFSAERPKGSFSTLEIQRTEQGDSAMYLCASSLASGVAGANVLTFGAGSRLTVL.

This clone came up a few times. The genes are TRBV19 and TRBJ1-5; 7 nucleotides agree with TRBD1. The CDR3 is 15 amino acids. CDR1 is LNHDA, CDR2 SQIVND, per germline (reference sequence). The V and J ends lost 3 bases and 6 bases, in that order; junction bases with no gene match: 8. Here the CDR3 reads CASSIDRAGSQPQHF. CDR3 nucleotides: TGTGCCAGTAGTATTGACAGGGCTGGGAGTCAGCCCCAGCATTTT.

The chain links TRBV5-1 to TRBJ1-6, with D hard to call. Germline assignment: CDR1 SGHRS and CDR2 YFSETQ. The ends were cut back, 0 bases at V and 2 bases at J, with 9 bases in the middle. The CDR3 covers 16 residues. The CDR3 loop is CASSLVANTYNSPLHF. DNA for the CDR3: TGCGCCAGCAGCTTGGTGGCAAACACCTATAATTCACCCCTCCACTTT.

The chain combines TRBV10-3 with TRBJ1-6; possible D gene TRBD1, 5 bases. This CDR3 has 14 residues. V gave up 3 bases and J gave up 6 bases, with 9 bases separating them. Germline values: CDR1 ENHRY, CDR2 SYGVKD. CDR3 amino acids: CAISDRTSNSPLHF. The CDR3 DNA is TGTGCCATCAGTGACAGGACAAGTAATTCACCCCTCCACTTT.

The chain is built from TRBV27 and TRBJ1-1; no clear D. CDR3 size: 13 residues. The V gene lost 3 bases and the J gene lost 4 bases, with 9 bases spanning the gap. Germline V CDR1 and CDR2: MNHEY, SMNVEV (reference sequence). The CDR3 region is CASSFHRGTEAFF. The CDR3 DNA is TGTGCCAGCAGTTTCCATCGGGGCACTGAAGCTTTCTTT.

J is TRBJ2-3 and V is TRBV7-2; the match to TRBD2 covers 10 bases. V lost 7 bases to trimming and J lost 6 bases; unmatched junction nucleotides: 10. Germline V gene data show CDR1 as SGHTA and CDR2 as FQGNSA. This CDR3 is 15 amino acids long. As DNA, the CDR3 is TGTGCCAGCACCAAGCGGGGGGGCCACTCTGATACGCAGTATTTT. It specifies CASTKRGGHSDTQYF. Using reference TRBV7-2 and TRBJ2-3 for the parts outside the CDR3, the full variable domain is GAGVSQSPSNKVTEKGKDVELRCDPISGHTALYWYRQSLGQGLEFLIYFQGNSAPDKSGLPSDRFSAERTGGSVSTLTIQRTQQEDSAVYLCASTKRGGHSDTQYFGPGTRLTVL.

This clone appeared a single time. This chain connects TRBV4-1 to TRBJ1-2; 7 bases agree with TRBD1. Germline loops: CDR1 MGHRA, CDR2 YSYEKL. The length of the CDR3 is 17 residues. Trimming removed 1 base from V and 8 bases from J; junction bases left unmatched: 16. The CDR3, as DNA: TGCGCCAGCAGCCAAGGCCCAACGTCGACAGGGTTCGGCGGCTACACCTTC. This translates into CASSQGPTSTGFGGYTF.

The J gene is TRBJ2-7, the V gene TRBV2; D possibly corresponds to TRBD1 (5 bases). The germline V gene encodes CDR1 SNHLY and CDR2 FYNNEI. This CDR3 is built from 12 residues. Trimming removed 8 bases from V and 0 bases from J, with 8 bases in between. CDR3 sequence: CASYRNSYEQYF. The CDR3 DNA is TGTGCCAGCTACAGGAACTCCTACGAGCAGTACTTC. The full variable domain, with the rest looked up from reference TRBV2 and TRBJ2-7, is EPEVTQTPSHQVTQMGQEVILRCVPISNHLYFYWYRQILGQKVEFLVSFYNNEISEKSEIFDDQFSVERPDGSNFTLKIRSTKLEDSAMYFCASYRNSYEQYFGPGTRLTVT.

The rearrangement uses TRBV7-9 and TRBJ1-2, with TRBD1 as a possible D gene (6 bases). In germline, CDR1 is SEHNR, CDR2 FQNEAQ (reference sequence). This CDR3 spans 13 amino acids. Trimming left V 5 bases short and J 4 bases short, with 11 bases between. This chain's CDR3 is CASSLGHIYGYTF. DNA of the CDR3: TGTGCCAGCAGCCTGGGACACATCTATGGCTACACCTTC.

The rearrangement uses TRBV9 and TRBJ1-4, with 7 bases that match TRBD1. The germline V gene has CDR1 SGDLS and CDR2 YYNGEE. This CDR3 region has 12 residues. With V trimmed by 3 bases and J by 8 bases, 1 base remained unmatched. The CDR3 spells CASSEQGEKLFF. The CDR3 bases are TGTGCCAGCAGCGAACAGGGGGAAAAACTGTTTTTT.

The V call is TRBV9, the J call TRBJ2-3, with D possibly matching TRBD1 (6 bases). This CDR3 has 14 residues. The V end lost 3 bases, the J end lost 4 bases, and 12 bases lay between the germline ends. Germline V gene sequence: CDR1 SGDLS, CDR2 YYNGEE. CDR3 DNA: TGTGCCAGCAGCGCCACACAGGGCTCAGATACGCAGTATTTT. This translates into CASSATQGSDTQYF.

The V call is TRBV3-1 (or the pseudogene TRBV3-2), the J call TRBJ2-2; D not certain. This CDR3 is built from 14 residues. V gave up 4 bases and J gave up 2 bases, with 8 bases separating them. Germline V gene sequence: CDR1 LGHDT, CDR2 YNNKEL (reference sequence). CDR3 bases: TGTGCCAGCAGCCTCTTGTTAAACACCGGGGAGCTGTTTTTT. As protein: CASSLLLNTGELFF.

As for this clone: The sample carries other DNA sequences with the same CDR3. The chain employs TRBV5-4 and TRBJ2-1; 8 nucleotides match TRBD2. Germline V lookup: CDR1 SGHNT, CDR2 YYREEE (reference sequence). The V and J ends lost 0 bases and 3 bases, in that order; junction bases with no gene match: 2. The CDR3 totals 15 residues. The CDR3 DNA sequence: TGTGCCAGCAGCTTGGGCCTAGCGGGCTACAATGAGCAGTTCTTC. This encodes CASSLGLAGYNEQFF.

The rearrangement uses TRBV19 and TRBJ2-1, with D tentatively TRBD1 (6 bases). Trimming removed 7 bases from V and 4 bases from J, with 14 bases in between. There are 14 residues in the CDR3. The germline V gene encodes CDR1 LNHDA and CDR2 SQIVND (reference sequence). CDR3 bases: TGTGCCAGTACCCAGAGGGGGATATACAATGAGCAGTTCTTC. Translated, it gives CASTQRGIYNEQFF. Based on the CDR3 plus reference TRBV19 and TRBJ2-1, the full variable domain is DGGITQSPKYLFRKEGQNVTLSCEQNLNHDAMYWYRQDPGQGLRLIYYSQIVNDFQKGDIAEGYSVSREKKESFPLTVTSAQKNPTAFYLCASTQRGIYNEQFFGPGTRLTVL.

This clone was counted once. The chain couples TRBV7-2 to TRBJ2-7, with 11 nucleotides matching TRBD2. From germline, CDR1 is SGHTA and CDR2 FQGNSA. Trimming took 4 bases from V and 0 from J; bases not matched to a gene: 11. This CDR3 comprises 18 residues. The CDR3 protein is CASSSGTSGPPYSYEQYF. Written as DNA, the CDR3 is TGTGCCAGCAGCTCCGGGACTAGCGGACCGCCCTACTCCTACGAGCAGTACTTC.

The CDR3 DNA follows: TGCGCCAGCAGCCAAGTAGCCCCTCGAGGACAGGGGGCCTACGAGCAGTACTTC. It specifies CASSQVAPRGQGAYEQYF. This chain links TRBV4-1 with TRBJ2-7; 10 nucleotides align to TRBD1. CDR1 is MGHRA and CDR2 is YSYEKL in the germline V gene. The V and J ends lost 1 base and 2 bases, in that order; junction bases with no gene match: 11. The CDR3 has 18 residues.

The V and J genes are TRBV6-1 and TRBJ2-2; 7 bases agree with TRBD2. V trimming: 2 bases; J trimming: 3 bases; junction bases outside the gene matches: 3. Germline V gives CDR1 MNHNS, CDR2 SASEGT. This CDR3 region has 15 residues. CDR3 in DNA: TGTGCCAGCAGTGAACTGGGAGGGGACACCGGGGAGCTGTTTTTT. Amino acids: CASSELGGDTGELFF.

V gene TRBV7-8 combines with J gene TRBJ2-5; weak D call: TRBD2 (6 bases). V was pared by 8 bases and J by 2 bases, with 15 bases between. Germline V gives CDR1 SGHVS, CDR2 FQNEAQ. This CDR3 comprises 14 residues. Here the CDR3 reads CASRTNLGQETQYF. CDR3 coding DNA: TGTGCCAGCCGGACTAACTTAGGGCAAGAGACCCAGTACTTC.

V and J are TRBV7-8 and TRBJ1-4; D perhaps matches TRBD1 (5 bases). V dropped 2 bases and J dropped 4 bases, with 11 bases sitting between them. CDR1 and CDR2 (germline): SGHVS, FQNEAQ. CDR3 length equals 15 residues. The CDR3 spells CASSLSRGINEKLFF. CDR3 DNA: TGTGCCAGCAGCTTATCACGGGGGATTAATGAAAAACTGTTTTTT.

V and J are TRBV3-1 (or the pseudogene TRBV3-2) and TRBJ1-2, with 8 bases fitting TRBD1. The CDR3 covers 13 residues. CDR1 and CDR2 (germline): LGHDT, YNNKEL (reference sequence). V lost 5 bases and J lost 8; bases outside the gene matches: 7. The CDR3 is CASSIDRGWGYTF. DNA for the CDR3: TGTGCCAGCAGCATAGACAGGGGATGGGGCTACACCTTC.

Here the CDR3 DNA reads TGTGCCAGCAATCAGGGGGCAGGGACTGAAGCTTTCTTT. This translates into CASNQGAGTEAFF. The chain combines TRBV2 with TRBJ1-1; 8 bases match TRBD1. The germline V gene has CDR1 SNHLY and CDR2 FYNNEI. The length of the CDR3 is 13 residues. V trimming: 7 bases; J trimming: 5 bases; junction bases outside the gene matches: 6. Full variable domain (outside the CDR3, taken from reference TRBV2 and TRBJ1-1): EPEVTQTPSHQVTQMGQEVILRCVPISNHLYFYWYRQILGQKVEFLVSFYNNEISEKSEIFDDQFSVERPDGSNFTLKIRSTKLEDSAMYFCASNQGAGTEAFFGQGTRLTVV.

CDR3 DNA: TGTGCCAGCAGCTTAACCAGGTTCTGGGAGCAGTACTTC. It translates to CASSLTRFWEQYF. The V call is TRBV7-2, the J call TRBJ2-7; D gene uncertain. The CDR3 runs to 13 residues. V lost 2 bases and J 7 bases, leaving 12 bases between the germline ends. CDR1 SGHTA and CDR2 FQGNSA come from the germline V gene.

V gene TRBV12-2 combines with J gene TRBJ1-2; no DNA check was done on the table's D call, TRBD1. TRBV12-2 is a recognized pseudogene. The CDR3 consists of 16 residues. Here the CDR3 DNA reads TGTGCAAGTCGCTTAGCGTTATCCCGACAGAACTATGGCTACACCTTC. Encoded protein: CASRLALSRQNYGYTF.

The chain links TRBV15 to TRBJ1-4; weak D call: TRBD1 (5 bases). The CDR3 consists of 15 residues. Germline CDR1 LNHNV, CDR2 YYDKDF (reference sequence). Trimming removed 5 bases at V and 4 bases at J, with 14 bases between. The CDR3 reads CATSDPQGNNEKLFF. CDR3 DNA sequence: TGTGCCACCAGCGACCCCCAGGGCAATAATGAAAAACTGTTTTTT.

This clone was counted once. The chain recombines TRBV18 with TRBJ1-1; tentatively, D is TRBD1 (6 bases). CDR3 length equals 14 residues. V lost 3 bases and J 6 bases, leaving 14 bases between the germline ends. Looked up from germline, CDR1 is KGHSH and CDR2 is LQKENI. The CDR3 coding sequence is TGTGCCAGCTCACCCACAGGGTTACAGTCTGAAGCTTTCTTT. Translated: CASSPTGLQSEAFF.